This TCR beta chain was observed in a study of cytotoxic CD8 clonotypes in ibrutinib-treated CLL (dated by TCRdb to about 2021). Describing the broader study: The cohort included more than 14 treatment-naive and some 10 relapsed/refractory patients; roughly 17 were IGHV unmutated. Responses were partial in around 25 patients and complete in 2; after median roughly 69 months follow-up, about 14 stayed in remission and some twelve progressed. Response samples were taken after a median of 12 months on treatment, ranging from about 6 to 40 months. An average of roughly 250,000 productive templates and around 100,000 productive rearrangements was obtained per sample. Longitudinal samples were available for about 30% of the roughly 86 trial participants. Cryopreserved peripheral blood mononuclear cells were collected at three points: before therapy, at response, and at either sustained remission or disease progression. Every sample from remission and from progressive disease was obtained while the patients were still on ibrutinib. The paper as a whole reports these results and caveats: Public clonotypes were rare and either shrank or stayed stable during treatment, and the rise in clonality at ibrutinib response reflected expansion of private clonotypes. Sustained-remission and progressing patients did not have matched sampling times, and lymph node repertoires were not examined. Baseline clonality was found to be higher than that of age-matched healthy donors and was strongly correlated with circulating CD8+ T-cell counts. Clonality increased at ibrutinib response, stayed stable in sustained remission, and fell back toward baseline at progression.

From the cysteine up to the phenylalanine, the CDR3 has a length of 16 residues. The only DNA kept is the CDR3, 48 bases in frame from the first base. V and J lose 2 bases and 0 bases, and a span of 11 bases separates them. The germline V gene specifies KGHSH as CDR1 and LQKENI as CDR2. In light of the paper, this sample's time point label describes: progressive disease on ibrutinib. Around 2 micrograms of genomic DNA were extracted from cryopreserved PBMCs for TCR beta library preparation. Longitudinal blood samples from CLL patients on ibrutinib monotherapy were analyzed using high-throughput TCR beta sequencing. The patients took part in an open-label, single-center phase 2 trial of ibrutinib monotherapy. A word on this clone: What this receptor recognizes is not known. One base away there is no much larger clone; base qualities are not given.

On a MiSeq, deep resolution sequencing aimed for a depth between 1 in 1 million and 1 in 200,000 T cells, with each clonotype covered 10x on average. The immunoSEQ hsTCRB Kit was used to generate TCR beta libraries. The original pipeline was this. Data were analyzed with ImmunoSEQ Data Assistant and ImmunoSEQ Analyzer, with V, D and J genes assigned per IMGT definitions. Clonality, which ranges from 0 to 1, was calculated by subtracting the normalized Shannon entropy of productive rearrangement frequencies from one. Only overrepresented clonotypes making up at least 0.05% of each patient's repertoire were included in the public clonotype analysis. Some 13 age-matched healthy donor repertoires from immuneACCESS served as clonality controls. TCRdb's version of the immuneACCESS table is confined to in-frame rearrangements and falls short of the full clone set. An unresolved V gene accounts for under half of the shortfall where checked; the remainder is of unknown origin. V, J and clone size are those of that table, while D and trimming were read from the DNA. The sample includes 12,000 or so clones, with around 80% observed a single time. Approximately 16% of the sample is taken by the ten largest.

This specimen was PBMCs, taken at disease progression, from a patient treated with ibrutinib. The chain couples TRBV18 to TRBJ2-1; the D gene is perhaps TRBD2, from 5 matching bases. The receptor was derived from a human donor with chronic lymphocytic leukemia. CDR3 protein: CASSPVRGSSYNEQFF. In nucleotides, the sequence is TGTGCCAGCTCACCAGTGAGAGGGAGCTCCTACAATGAGCAGTTCTTC.